Listed below are T cell receptor beta chains from one sample, sequenced in a study of patients and donors after allogeneic stem cell transplantation. TCRdb re-called the RT-PCR reads through MiXCR, storing one row per CDR3 protein. The sample yields 800,000 to 1,000,000 distinct CDR3 sequences, 18% seen once. Material: blood, either unsorted or a sorted T cell fraction (not recorded which). These receptors came from a human donor who was either an allogeneic HSCT recipient or a stem cell or donor lymphocyte infusion donor (not recorded which). It is not recorded whose cells these are; they may come from a transplant donor. Both conserved end residues are part of each CDR3.

V: TRBV6-1; CDR3: CASSGGTGNYQPQHF
V: TRBV21-1; CDR3: CASNRRTQYF
V: TRBV7-9; CDR3: CASSDRTDRLNQPQHF
V: TRBV20-1; CDR3: CSAATRKGPGELFF
V: TRBV7-2; CDR3: CASSFDRLNEKLFF
V: TRBV6-1; CDR3: CASTRLVDEQYF
V: TRBV20-1; CDR3: CSATPTGTNYEQYF
V: TRBV12-3/TRBV12-4; CDR3: CASSKTGGIGEKLFF
V: TRBV11-2; CDR3: CASSFETSASYEQYF
V: TRBV20-1; CDR3: CSAHTAVSYEQYF
V: TRBV7-9; CDR3: CASSSDRANSPLHF
V: TRBV12-3/TRBV12-4; CDR3: CASSLGPGHYEQYF
V: TRBV12-3/TRBV12-4; CDR3: CASAQETQYF
V: TRBV4-2; CDR3: CASSPRDSSHNSPLHF
V: TRBV5-1; CDR3: CASSQGQPDRTEAFF
V: TRBV18; CDR3: CASSPPSRTSGRNTGELFF
V: TRBV5-1; CDR3: CASSLEVGDTQYF
V: TRBV12-3/TRBV12-4; CDR3: CASSRTGQGKSPLHF
V: TRBV20-1; CDR3: CSARDPFGTSGALYNEQFF
V: TRBV29-1; CDR3: CSVTLGQGEDEQYF
V: TRBV7-9; CDR3: CASSQRSGGAAQPQHF
V: TRBV19; CDR3: CASSIIAGGPSYNEQFF
V: TRBV10-2; CDR3: CAGPGREETQYF
V: TRBV24-1; CDR3: CATGTGNYGYTF
V: TRBV4-2; CDR3: CASSLDRGAGVINGNTIYF
V: TRBV12-3/TRBV12-4; CDR3: CASSSGQGVHNEQFF
V: TRBV20-1; CDR3: CSARDRGRQFPYNSPLHF
V: TRBV12-3/TRBV12-4; CDR3: CASSLALGSFYEQYF
V: TRBV9; CDR3: CASSPIRANYGYTF
V: TRBV13; CDR3: CASSLTHRRSMGRVTGELFF
V: TRBV9; CDR3: CASSLTESRRDEQFF
V: TRBV29-1; CDR3: CSVETSGRATGELFF
V: TRBV11-2; CDR3: CASSLTGGPNEQFF
V: TRBV20-1; CDR3: CSARDAYEQYF
V: TRBV12-3/TRBV12-4; CDR3: CASSLPGITYEQYF
V: TRBV20-1; CDR3: CSARPSAIAGTGELFF
V: TRBV6-1; CDR3: CASRPGLAKNIQYF
V: TRBV20-1; CDR3: CSARDNNNNEQFF
V: TRBV9; CDR3: CASSSGNMGGELFF
V: TRBV6-6; CDR3: CASTGDRAYEQYF
V: TRBV4-1; CDR3: CASRITGTSDEQYF
V: TRBV4-3; CDR3: CASSPSYTEYYSGANVLTF
V: TRBV6-1; CDR3: CASSEASLGRNQPQHF
V: TRBV7-9; CDR3: CASSLDLTEAFF
V: TRBV3-1; CDR3: CASSQVPITGTQNTEAFF
V: TRBV29-1; CDR3: CSVDGVIPNTEAFF
V: TRBV27; CDR3: CASSPTGTRSSYNEQFF
V: TRBV7-9; CDR3: CASSLAGPSGNTIYF
V: TRBV5-8; CDR3: CASSRPSGRTDTQYF
V: TRBV4-1; CDR3: CASSQDRSDLYSNQPQHF
V: TRBV7-9; CDR3: CASSSGGGYGYTF
V: TRBV7-8; CDR3: CASSLAPGAINEQFF
V: TRBV5-1; CDR3: CASSHYDRDYTEAFF
V: TRBV6-1; CDR3: CASSRIGGPRTYSNQPQHF
V: TRBV7-2; CDR3: CASSLGSGGPTDTQYF
V: TRBV12-3/TRBV12-4; CDR3: CASSFRRDNLRRNYGYTF